This T cell receptor (beta chain) comes out of a study of response to subunit inactivated influenza vaccine. Study-wide results and caveats: The authors put forward the suggestion that each seasonal influenza vaccination may bring in only a limited number of new T cells.

This clonotype occurred a few times. Its antigen is not known. TCRdb called the RT-PCR reads again in MiXCR, with one record for every CDR3 protein. The sample shows approximately 700,000 distinct CDR3 sequences, approximately 15% of them seen only once. The CDR3 totals 16 residues. Trimming at V came to 8 bases and at J to 4 bases, leaving 13 bases not matched to a gene. Germline V gene lookup returns CDR1 SNHLY and CDR2 FYNNEI. This specimen was PBMCs from blood, taken about 13 days after vaccination. This TCR derives from a man in his fifties who received an inactivated influenza vaccine. This chain uses TRBV2 with TRBJ2-5; TRBD2 matches at 10 bases. The CDR3 sequence: CASGPQLAGSGETQYF. The CDR3 DNA sequence: TGTGCCAGCGGACCCCAACTAGCGGGAAGTGGAGAGACCCAGTACTTC.